The next 25 T cell receptor beta chains were all read from a single sample in a study of CD8+CD57+ T cells in acquired aplastic anemia. CD8+CD57+ cell expansion had been shown by flow cytometry in patients chosen for sequencing. TCR beta VDJ and CDR3 profiles were obtained from a genomic DNA template. TCRdb independently ran MiXCR on the reads; one entry per CDR3 protein. The sample has about 98,000 distinct CDR3 sequences; around 62% are singletons. The sequenced sample consisted of sorted CD4+, CD8+, or CD8+CD57+ T cells (not recorded which) from PBMCs. All receptors derive from a human donor with aplastic anemia.

V is TRBV10-1 and J is TRBJ2-1; 8 positions match TRBD2. CDR1 and CDR2 from the germline V gene are WNHNN and SYGVQD (reference sequence). The CDR3 is 14 amino acids. J gave up 4 bases and V 6 bases, and 5 bases lay outside the gene matches. The CDR3 here is CASSGRAYYNEQFF. The CDR3 nucleotides read TGCGCCAGCAGCGGGAGGGCGTATTACAATGAGCAGTTCTTC.

In its sample, this clonotype was seen once. This chain joins TRBV7-9 and TRBJ1-6, with D unclear. CDR1 and CDR2 (germline): SEHNR, FQNEAQ (reference sequence). Trimming took 7 bases from V and 4 from J, leaving 20 bases between them. This CDR3 spans 17 amino acids. The CDR3 coding sequence is TGTGCCAGCACCCCTGGAGTATCGGGAGGTTATAATTCACCCCTCCACTTT. Protein sequence: CASTPGVSGGYNSPLHF.

V is TRBV11-1 and J is TRBJ2-3, with D perhaps TRBD1 or TRBD2 (5 bases each). The CDR3 is 15 residues long. Trimming stripped 6 bases from V and 5 bases from J, with 18 bases between. Germline CDR1 reads SGHAT; CDR2 reads FQDESV (reference sequence). The CDR3 DNA sequence: TGTGCCAGCAGTTCCGTTACCGGGACGGAAGATACGCAGTATTTT. Its translation is CASSSVTGTEDTQYF.

This clonotype was seen more than once but under ten times. This sequence joins TRBV15 and TRBJ2-1; TRBD1 agrees at 9 bases. After removal of 4 bases from V and 7 bases from J, the junction contained 2 bases not matched to a gene. The length of the CDR3 is 13 residues. Germline CDR1 reads LNHNV; CDR2 reads YYDKDF (reference sequence). CDR3 in DNA: TGTGCCACCAGCACTGACAGGGGGAATGAGCAGTTCTTC. It codes for CATSTDRGNEQFF.

The genes are TRBV2 and TRBJ2-3, with D tentatively TRBD2 (5 bases). The germline V and J ends were trimmed by 3 bases and 2 bases, with 12 bases remaining between them. CDR1 is SNHLY and CDR2 is FYNNEI in the germline V gene. The CDR3 loop spans 15 amino acids. The CDR3 sequence is CASSDRLRLTDTQYF. CDR3 bases: TGTGCCAGCAGTGATAGACTACGACTCACAGATACGCAGTATTTT.

The chain has TRBV9 and TRBJ2-3; D possibly corresponds to TRBD2 (6 bases). Germline V CDR1 and CDR2: SGDLS, YYNGEE. CDR3 size: 14 residues. V dropped 0 bases and J dropped 2 bases, with 7 bases sitting between them. The CDR3 loop is CASSVAGDTDTQYF. DNA of the CDR3: TGTGCCAGCAGCGTAGCGGGGGACACAGATACGCAGTATTTT.

This chain connects TRBV5-1 to TRBJ2-2; D remains ambiguous. Trimming took 4 bases from V and 0 from J, leaving 13 bases between them. CDR1 is SGHRS and CDR2 is YFSETQ in the germline V gene. The CDR3 runs to 16 residues. The CDR3 sequence: CASSINSNANTGELFF. CDR3 bases: TGCGCCAGCAGCATTAACTCCAACGCGAACACCGGGGAGCTGTTTTTT.

The V and J genes are TRBV20-1 and TRBJ1-3; no firm D call. This CDR3 contains 13 residues. The germline CDR1 and CDR2 sequences are DFQATT and SNEGSKA (reference sequence). V lost 1 base, J lost 4 bases, and 8 bases lay in between. The CDR3 bases are TGCAGTGCTAGAGGAGAGGGCGGAAACACCATATATTTT. It yields the protein CSARGEGGNTIYF.

The V and J genes are TRBV20-1 and TRBJ2-7; D remains ambiguous. CDR1 and CDR2 from the germline V gene are DFQATT and SNEGSKA (reference sequence). The CDR3 is 16 amino acids. Trimming took 1 base from V and 0 from J, leaving 16 bases between them. Here the CDR3 reads CSARASLGRSSYEQYF. In DNA, the CDR3 is TGCAGTGCTAGAGCCTCACTGGGCCGGAGCTCCTACGAGCAGTACTTC.

J is TRBJ2-2 and V is TRBV12-3 or TRBV12-4; TRBD2 agrees at 7 bases. This CDR3 is 15 amino acids long. Trimming removed 5 bases from V and 5 bases from J; junction bases left unmatched: 8. CDR3 nucleotides: TGTGCCAGCAGTGCATCGACTAGCTGGACCGGGGAGCTGTTTTTT. Its protein is CASSASTSWTGELFF.

The chain joins TRBV20-1 to TRBJ2-7; 10 bases fit TRBD2. With V trimmed by 4 bases and J by 6 bases, 9 bases remained unmatched. Germline lookup yields CDR1 DFQATT and CDR2 SNEGSKA (reference sequence). The CDR3 runs 14 residues. CDR3 protein: CSANKAGGRGEQYF. DNA for the CDR3: TGCAGTGCTAACAAAGCGGGAGGGCGGGGCGAGCAGTACTTC.

The chain couples TRBV20-1 to TRBJ2-5; D ambiguous. The CDR3 totals 11 residues. In germline, CDR1 is DFQATT, CDR2 SNEGSKA (reference sequence). Trimming pared 6 bases from V and 5 bases from J, leaving 10 bases between. CDR3 coding DNA: TGCAGTGCGTCGAGCCGGGAGACCCAGTACTTC. It yields the protein CSASSRETQYF.

In regard to this clonotype: The CDR3 does not close with the conserved phenylalanine or tryptophan, likely indicating a read error. V usage is TRBV29-1 and J usage is TRBJ2-1; D may be TRBD1 or TRBD2 (5 bases each). The CDR3 spans 14 residues. Germline lookup yields CDR1 SQVTM and CDR2 ANQGSEA. With 5 bases removed from V and 7 bases from J, the gap between germline ends came to 18 bases. CDR3: CSVSEAGTENEQFL. Written as DNA, the CDR3 is TGCAGCGTTTCCGAAGCCGGGACGGAGAATGAGCAGTTCCTC.

V is TRBV24-1 and J is TRBJ1-2; possible D gene TRBD1, 5 bases. CDR3 size: 12 residues. Trimming pared 0 bases from V and 10 bases from J, leaving 8 bases between. In germline, CDR1 is KGHDR, CDR2 SFDVKD. The DNA of the CDR3 is TGTGCCACCAGTGATTTGGACAGTTTCTACACCTTC. It encodes CATSDLDSFYTF.

The rearrangement links TRBV10-3 to TRBJ1-1; no definite D call. CDR1 is ENHRY and CDR2 is SYGVKD in the germline V gene. Deletions cut 8 bases from V and 0 bases from J, with 10 bases between. The CDR3 is made up of 13 amino acids. For the CDR3, the DNA is TGTGCCATCCTGGAAGATTTGAACACTGAAGCTTTCTTT. It is translated as CAILEDLNTEAFF.

The chain's CDR3 is CASSRDFHNEQFF. In DNA form, the CDR3 reads TGTGCCAGCAGTAGGGACTTCCACAATGAGCAGTTCTTC. The rearrangement uses TRBV7-6 and TRBJ2-1; possibly TRBD2 for D (6 bases). The CDR3 covers 13 residues. V was trimmed by 6 bases and J by 5 bases, leaving 11 bases between them. Germline V gene sequence: CDR1 SGHVS, CDR2 FNYEAQ. The entire variable domain, with the rest obtained from reference TRBV7-6 and TRBJ2-1, is as follows: GAGVSQSPRYKVTKRGQDVALRCDPISGHVSLYWYRQALGQGPEFLTYFNYEAQQDKSGLPNDRFSAERPEGSISTLTIQRTEQRDSAMYRCASSRDFHNEQFFGPGTRLTVL.

V is TRBV7-9 and J is TRBJ2-7, with TRBD1 matching 7 bases. Trimming cost V 5 bases and J 3 bases; bases outside gene matches: 7. CDR1 and CDR2 (germline): SEHNR, FQNEAQ (reference sequence). This CDR3 is built from 14 residues. The CDR3 coding sequence is TGTGCCAGCAGCCCTAGGGACAGCCACTACGAGCAGTACTTC. As protein: CASSPRDSHYEQYF. Full variable domain (missing parts from reference TRBV7-9 and TRBJ2-7): DTGVSQNPRHKITKRGQNVTFRCDPISEHNRLYWYRQTLGQGPEFLTYFQNEAQLEKSRLLSDRFSAERPKGSFSTLEIQRTEQGDSAMYLCASSPRDSHYEQYFGPGTRLTVT.

V is TRBV19 and J is TRBJ1-4; 8 bases are shared with TRBD1. V lost 5 bases to trimming and J lost 8 bases; unmatched junction nucleotides: 4. Germline V gives CDR1 LNHDA, CDR2 SQIVND (reference sequence). The CDR3 is made up of 13 amino acids. The CDR3 here is CASSRAGGEKLFF. The DNA for the CDR3 is TGTGCCAGTAGTCGGGCAGGGGGCGAAAAACTGTTTTTT.

The rearrangement uses TRBV9 and TRBJ1-6; D not resolved. This CDR3 spans 13 amino acids. V lost 0 bases and J 13 bases, leaving 11 bases between the germline ends. Germline assignment: CDR1 SGDLS and CDR2 YYNGEE. The CDR3 nucleotides are TGTGCCAGCAGCGTAGTTGGCGAAGTCCCCCTCCACTTT. Residues: CASSVVGEVPLHF.

The genes are TRBV24-1 and TRBJ2-3, with 7 positions matching TRBD1. Germline assignment: CDR1 KGHDR and CDR2 SFDVKD. CDR3 length: 13 amino acids. The trim removed 6 bases at V and 6 bases at J, leaving 5 bases unmatched. Here the CDR3 reads CATSKGAPDTQYF. For the CDR3, the DNA is TGTGCCACCAGTAAGGGGGCGCCGGATACGCAGTATTTT.

This clonotype appeared a few times. The chain links TRBV7-3 to TRBJ2-7; D gene unclear. V lost 4 bases and J 5 bases, leaving 3 bases between the germline ends. Germline V lookup: CDR1 SGHTA, CDR2 FQGTGA. The CDR3 contains 10 residues. DNA for the CDR3: TGTGCCAGCAGCTATGACGAGCAGTACTTC. Its translation is CASSYDEQYF.

The rearrangement uses TRBV2 and TRBJ1-3, with 8 bases aligning to TRBD1. The CDR3 totals 14 residues. V trimming: 2 bases; J trimming: 6 bases; junction bases outside the gene matches: 3. Germline loops: CDR1 SNHLY, CDR2 FYNNEI. The CDR3 is CASSETTGANTIYF. The CDR3 DNA reads as TGTGCCAGCAGTGAAACGACAGGGGCAAACACCATATATTTT.

The chain recombines TRBV19 with TRBJ2-1, with 7 bases lining up with TRBD1. Germline trimming cut 6 bases from V and 6 bases from J; bases unmatched to any gene: 2. Germline assignment: CDR1 LNHDA and CDR2 SQIVND (reference sequence). This CDR3 is 12 amino acids long. CDR3 region: CASRRQGNEQFF. The DNA for the CDR3 is TGTGCCAGTAGGCGACAGGGCAATGAGCAGTTCTTC.

CDR3 nucleotide sequence: TGCAGCGTTGGGATGTGGGGGCAAGAGACCCAGTACTTC. Translating gives CSVGMWGQETQYF. The chain is built from TRBV29-1 and TRBJ2-5; D may match TRBD1 or TRBD2 (5 bases each). The CDR3 has 13 amino acids. CDR1 SQVTM and CDR2 ANQGSEA come from the germline V gene. V was pared by 4 bases and J by 2 bases, with 11 bases between.

This clonotype has only a few counts. The genes are TRBV19 and TRBJ1-1; D not certain. Trimming stripped 5 bases from V and 4 bases from J, with 8 bases between. The CDR3 runs 12 residues. The germline V gene encodes CDR1 LNHDA and CDR2 SQIVND (reference sequence). CDR3 loop: CASSVGFTEAFF. The CDR3 DNA is TGTGCCAGTAGTGTAGGCTTCACTGAAGCTTTCTTT.